This TCR beta chain was documented in a study of blood T cells in healthy people across ages. In this sample, this clonotype turned up a few times. It was with a sample-barcoded 5' primer and a J-beta primer mix that a second PCR of roughly 7 to 11 cycles was run. TCRdb re-called the 5' RACE reads through MiXCR, storing one row per CDR3 protein. Of 800,000 to 1,300,000 distinct CDR3 sequences in the sample, about 25% were seen once. This same sample was also taken into another study, of T cells of mothers and their children.

Sequencing input: blood. The receptor was derived from a girl aged 2-10 years in good health.

The CDR3 DNA reads TGTGCCAGCAGTTCCGCCTGGGAACGGGATGGCTACACCTTC. This encodes CASSSAWERDGYTF. The chain couples TRBV6-6 to TRBJ1-2; D uncertain. Germline-derived CDR1 and CDR2 are MNHNY and SVGAGI (reference sequence). Trimming stripped 4 bases from V and 6 bases from J, with 15 bases between. This CDR3 spans 14 amino acids.